A selection of T cell receptor beta chains follows, all from one sample in a study of T cell responses to AZD1222 COVID-19 vaccine. Profiling relied on immunoSEQ multiplex PCR, and the TCRdb table lists in-frame clones only, not all of them. The data show 98,000 or so clones, about nine tenths seen once. Sequencing used peripheral blood, obtained 28 days after the second dose of the MenACWY control vaccine. These receptors were obtained from an adult who received the MenACWY meningococcal vaccine as a control. Both conserved end residues are part of each CDR3. A D gene is named only where the DNA matches it firmly.

>.|TRBJ1-4|TRBV6-5
CASPPLRRGSSFF
TGTGCCAGCCCTCCCCTGAGGAGGGGGAGCTCGTTTTTT
>TRBD1|TRBJ1-4|TRBV15
CATSSQGAWDEKLFF
TGTGCCACCAGCAGCCAGGGGGCCTGGGATGAAAAACTGTTTTTT
>TRBD1|TRBJ2-5|TRBV18
CASSPTGGQETQYF
TGTGCCAGCTCACCGACAGGGGGTCAAGAGACCCAGTACTTC
>TRBD1|TRBJ1-1|TRBV19
CASHRDSLNTEAFF
TGTGCCAGTCACCGGGACAGTCTGAACACTGAAGCTTTCTTT
>.|TRBJ1-2|TRBV30
CAWSADRTNYGYTF
TGTGCCTGGAGTGCTGACAGGACTAACTATGGCTACACCTTC
>.|TRBJ2-1|TRBV2
CASSDDTDVYNEQFF
TGTGCCAGCAGTGATGATACCGATGTATACAATGAGCAGTTCTTC
>.|TRBJ2-3|TRBV5-1
CASSIGTSTDTQYF
TGCGCCAGCAGCATCGGGACTAGCACAGATACGCAGTATTTT
>TRBD1|TRBJ2-1|TRBV28
CASSQRQGQFF
TGTGCCAGCAGTCAAAGACAGGGGCAGTTCTTC
>.|TRBJ1-2|TRBV28
CASRQGTPDYGYTF
TGTGCCAGCAGACAGGGAACCCCGGACTATGGCTACACCTTC
>TRBD2|TRBJ2-7|TRBV3-1/TRBV3-2
CASSQASPGLAGGPSYEQYF
TGTGCCAGCAGCCAAGCTTCCCCGGGACTAGCGGGGGGGCCTTCCTACGAGCAGTACTTC
>.|TRBJ2-7|TRBV18
CASSPPTASPYEQYF
TGTGCCAGCTCACCACCGACAGCGAGCCCCTACGAGCAGTACTTC
>.|TRBJ2-7|TRBV7-9
CASSPVPVPTYEQYF
TGTGCCAGCAGCCCAGTCCCAGTACCAACCTACGAGCAGTACTTC
>TRBD1|TRBJ2-7|TRBV27
CASSRTDYRGQQYF
TGTGCCAGCAGCCGGACCGATTACAGGGGGCAGCAGTACTTC